The rows below give T cell receptor beta chains drawn from one sample of a study of blood T cell repertoires in COVID-19. This table comes from immunoSEQ multiplex PCR, and its TCRdb copy is limited to in-frame clones, with some not included. The table includes around 150,000 clones, 90% detected once. The specimen was peripheral blood. Every receptor here comes from a man aged 60 to 75 with active or convalescent COVID-19. CDR3s include the opening cysteine and the closing phenylalanine or tryptophan. The D gene is left open where the match is weak. Rows give clone size only sometimes, using once, few, many, or a class for an expanded clone.

-,TRBJ1-2,TRBV6-2/TRBV6-3,-,CASSYRTVYGYTF,TGTGCCAGCAGTTACAGGACAGTCTATGGCTACACCTTC
-,TRBJ2-7,TRBV18,-,CASSPGLSYEQYF,TGTGCCAGCTCACCTGGCTTATCCTACGAGCAGTACTTC
-,TRBJ1-1,TRBV5-4,TRBD1,CASSTDRGEAFF,TGTGCCAGCAGCACGGACAGGGGTGAAGCTTTCTTT
-,TRBJ1-2,TRBV27,-,CASSPGYGYTF,TGTGCCAGCAGTCCGGGGTATGGCTACACCTTC
-,TRBJ2-1,TRBV7-8,TRBD2,CASSRGLAGVNEQFF,TGTGCCAGCAGCCGAGGACTAGCGGGAGTGAATGAGCAGTTCTTC
-,TRBJ2-7,TRBV6-2/TRBV6-3,TRBD2,CASSRLAGESYEQYF,TGTGCCAGCAGCCGACTAGCGGGAGAATCCTACGAGCAGTACTTC
-,TRBJ1-3,TRBV4-1,TRBD1,CASSQDAWTGVGNTIYF,TGCGCCAGCAGCCAAGATGCGTGGACAGGGGTTGGAAACACCATATATTTT
-,TRBJ1-5,TRBV5-4,TRBD1,CASSDGQGSQPQHF,TGTGCCAGCAGCGACGGACAGGGCAGCCAGCCCCAGCATTTT
-,TRBJ1-3,TRBV6-5,-,CASSYRGFAGNTIYF,TGTGCCAGCAGTTACAGAGGGTTTGCTGGAAACACCATATATTTT
-,TRBJ2-2,TRBV7-9,-,CASSTDSTGELFF,TGTGCCAGCAGCACCGACAGCACCGGGGAGCTGTTTTTT
once,TRBJ1-1,TRBV7-8,TRBD1,CASSLAGTGGRREAFF,TGTGCCAGCAGCTTAGCGGGGACAGGGGGTAGGAGGGAAGCTTTCTTT
-,TRBJ2-7,TRBV5-4,-,CASSLGQGGYEQYF,TGTGCCAGCAGCTTGGGGCAGGGAGGCTACGAGCAGTACTTC
once,TRBJ2-3,TRBV7-9,TRBD2,CASSSGLAGGPDTQYF,TGTGCCAGCAGCTCGGGACTAGCGGGAGGGCCTGATACGCAGTATTTT
-,TRBJ2-3,TRBV6-5,TRBD2,CATEREVTDTQYF,TGTGCCACCGAGCGGGAGGTTACAGATACGCAGTATTTT
-,TRBJ1-1,TRBV19,-,CASSIDRRQEAFF,TGTGCCAGTAGTATAGATCGCAGACAGGAAGCTTTCTTT
-,TRBJ2-3,TRBV10-3,TRBD1,CAIRGGPGTDTQYF,TGTGCCATCCGAGGGGGCCCGGGCACAGATACGCAGTATTTT
-,TRBJ2-7,TRBV6-5,TRBD1,CASSYSGTGRHEQYF,TGTGCCAGCAGTTACTCGGGGACAGGTCGGCACGAGCAGTACTTC
few,TRBJ2-3,TRBV3-1/TRBV3-2,-,CASSRRGRSSTDTQYF,TGTGCCAGCAGCCGCAGGGGACGGTCTAGCACAGATACGCAGTATTTT